The T cell receptor (beta chain) described here comes from a study of blood T cell repertoires in COVID-19. About the study: Samples of COVID-19 (acute and convalescent) were obtained from the United States, Italy and Spain. Sample material is recorded as cDNA or gDNA derived from T cells, B-cell-depleted T cells, or PBMCs.

This CDR3 contains 11 residues. CDR1 MDHEN and CDR2 SYDVKM come from the germline V gene. The V end was cut by 7 bases, the J end by 8 bases, with 11 bases between. The table came from immunoSEQ multiplex PCR; TCRdb's copy has only in-frame clones and leaves some out. The table shows around 150,000 clones, with more than 85% occurring only once. The sequence derives from a man aged 18 to 35 with acute or convalescent COVID-19. V gene TRBV28 combines with J gene TRBJ1-2; D perhaps matches TRBD1 (6 bases). The sequencing sample was made of peripheral blood. The CDR3 DNA sequence: TGTGCCAGCAAAATCGGACAGGGCTACACCTTC. This codes for CASKIGQGYTF.